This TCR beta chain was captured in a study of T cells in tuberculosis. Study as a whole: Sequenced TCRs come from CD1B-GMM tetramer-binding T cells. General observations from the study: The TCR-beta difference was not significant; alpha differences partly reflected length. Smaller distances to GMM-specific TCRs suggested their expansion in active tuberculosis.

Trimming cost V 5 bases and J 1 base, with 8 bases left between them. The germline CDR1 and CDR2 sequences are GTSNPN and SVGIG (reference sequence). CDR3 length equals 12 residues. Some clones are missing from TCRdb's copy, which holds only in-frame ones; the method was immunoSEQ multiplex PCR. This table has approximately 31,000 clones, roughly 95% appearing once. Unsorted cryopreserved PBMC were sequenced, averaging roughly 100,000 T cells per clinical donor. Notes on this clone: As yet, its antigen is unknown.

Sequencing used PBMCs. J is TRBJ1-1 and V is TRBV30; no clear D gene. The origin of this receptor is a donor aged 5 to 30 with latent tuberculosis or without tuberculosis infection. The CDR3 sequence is CAWDHWNTEAFF. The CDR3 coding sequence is TGTGCCTGGGATCACTGGAACACTGAAGCTTTCTTT.